One T cell receptor (beta chain) is described in this entry. Between the trimmed V and J ends, which lost 5 bases and 2 bases, there was a span of 13 bases. The V gene's germline CDR1 is SQVTM and CDR2 ANQGSEA. There are 14 residues in the CDR3. TCRdb passed the RT-PCR reads through MiXCR, listing each CDR3 protein once. Of more than 600,000 distinct CDR3 sequences in the sample, approximately 15% are singletons; the top ten hold 3% to 4.5%. The receptor was derived from a female donor in good health, serving as a healthy control. Sequenced input: memory CD4+ T cells from blood. The J gene is TRBJ2-1, the V gene TRBV29-1, with D possibly TRBD2 on 6 matching bases. The CDR3 reads CSVLPGLAYNEQFF. In DNA, the CDR3 is TGCAGCGTTCTCCCGGGACTGGCCTACAATGAGCAGTTCTTC.